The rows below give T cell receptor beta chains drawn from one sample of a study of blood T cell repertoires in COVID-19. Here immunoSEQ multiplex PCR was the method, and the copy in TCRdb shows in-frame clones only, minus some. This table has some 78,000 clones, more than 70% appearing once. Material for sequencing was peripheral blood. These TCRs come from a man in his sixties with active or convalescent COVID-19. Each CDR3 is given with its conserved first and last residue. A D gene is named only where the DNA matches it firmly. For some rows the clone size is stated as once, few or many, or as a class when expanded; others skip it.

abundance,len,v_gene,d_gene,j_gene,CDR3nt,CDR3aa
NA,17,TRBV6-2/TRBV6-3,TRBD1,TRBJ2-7,TGTGCCAGCAGTAACGGCAGGGGGTTTTCAGGGGACTACGAGCAGTACTTC,CASSNGRGFSGDYEQYF
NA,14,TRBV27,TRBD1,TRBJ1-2,TGTGCCAGCAGGTCACCAGACAGGGTGTGGGGCTACACCTTC,CASRSPDRVWGYTF
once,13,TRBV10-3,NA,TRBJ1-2,TGTGCCATCACGGCAGGGGAGAACTATGGCTACACCTTC,CAITAGENYGYTF
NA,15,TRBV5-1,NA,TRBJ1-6,TGCGCCAGCAGCTTGGAGAACGGTGATAATTCACCCCTCCACTTT,CASSLENGDNSPLHF
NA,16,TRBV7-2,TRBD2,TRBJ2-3,TGTGCCAGCAGCTCCCGGACTAGCGGGACCTCAGATACGCAGTATTTT,CASSSRTSGTSDTQYF
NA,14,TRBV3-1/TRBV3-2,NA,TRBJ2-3,TGTGCCAGCAGCGAGGGGCCAGGGGTCGATACGCAGTATTTT,CASSEGPGVDTQYF
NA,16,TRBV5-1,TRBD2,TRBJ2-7,TGCGCCAGCAGCTGGCGGGGAGCGGGGGGGCCGGGCGAGCAGTACTTC,CASSWRGAGGPGEQYF
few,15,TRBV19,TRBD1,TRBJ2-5,TGTGCCAGTAGTATTTCGGCAGGGGGCCAAGAGACCCAGTACTTC,CASSISAGGQETQYF
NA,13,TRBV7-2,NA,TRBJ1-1,TGTGCCAGCAGCTTAGCGCTCGGGACTGAAGCTTTCTTT,CASSLALGTEAFF
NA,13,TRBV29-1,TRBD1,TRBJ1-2,TGCAGCGTGAAGTCAGGGGGAGTGTATGGCTACACCTTC,CSVKSGGVYGYTF
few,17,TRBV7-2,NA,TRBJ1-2,TGTGCCAGCAGCTTAGCGGGGACACAAATCCTCTCTCCAGGCTACACCTTC,CASSLAGTQILSPGYTF
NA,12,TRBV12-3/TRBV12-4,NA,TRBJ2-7,TGTGCCAGCAGTTTTTCCACCTACGAGCAGTACTTC,CASSFSTYEQYF
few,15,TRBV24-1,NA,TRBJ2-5,TGTGCCACCAGTGCTGGGGGCGGATACTCAGAGACCCAGTACTTC,CATSAGGGYSETQYF
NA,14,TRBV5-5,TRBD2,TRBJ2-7,TGTGCCAGCAGCCCCCCCCGGGGGGCCTACGAGCAGTACTTC,CASSPPRGAYEQYF
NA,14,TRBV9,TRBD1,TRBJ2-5,TGTGCCAGCAGCGTAGAGGGGACAGAGGAGACCCAGTACTTC,CASSVEGTEETQYF
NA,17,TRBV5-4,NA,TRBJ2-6,TGTGCCAGCAGCTTGGGAGGGACTGGCTCTGGGGCCAACGTCCTGACTTTC,CASSLGGTGSGANVLTF